The 30 T cell receptor beta chains given below trace back to one sample, sequenced in a study of shared clonotypes between healthy human individuals. Terminally differentiated effector memory CD45RA+ cells were left out of the naive CD8 fraction, which was CD45RO-negative and positively selected for CCR7. Profiled with immunoSEQ multiplex PCR; TCRdb holds only in-frame clones, not every one. The data contain more than 550,000 clones, 92% of them singletons. What was sequenced was naive CD8+ T cells sorted from blood. These TCRs come from a man in his thirties or forties in good health.

The gene calls are TRBV5-1 and TRBJ2-1; 8 bases align to TRBD2. The CDR3 sequence is 15 residues long. V was clipped by 3 bases and J by 7 bases; unmatched bases: 9. Germline lookup yields CDR1 SGHRS and CDR2 YFSETQ. The CDR3 region has the DNA TGCGCCAGCAGCTCAGGACTAGCCCCCGCTAATGAGCAGTTCTTC. Residues: CASSSGLAPANEQFF.

The chain links TRBV28 to TRBJ1-1, with TRBD1 matching over 10 bases. The junction had 6 bases not matched to a gene; V was cut back by 4 bases and J by 10 bases. The CDR3 covers 13 residues. CDR1 and CDR2 (germline): MDHEN, SYDVKM. The CDR3 nucleotides are TGTGCCAGCAGTTCCCGGACAGGGGGGGGAGCTTTCTTT. Translating it yields CASSSRTGGGAFF.

V is TRBV6-5 and J is TRBJ1-4; D remains ambiguous. CDR1 and CDR2 (germline): MNHEY, SVGAGI. The CDR3 runs to 13 residues. With 2 bases removed from V and 8 bases from J, the gap between germline ends came to 9 bases. The CDR3 DNA sequence: TGTGCCAGCAGTTACGCGAATCGCGAAAAACTGTTTTTT. This gives the protein CASSYANREKLFF.

The gene calls are TRBV5-4 and TRBJ1-1; D is ambiguous. This CDR3 spans 17 amino acids. V lost 0 bases, J lost 3 bases, and 18 bases lay in between. Germline values: CDR1 SGHNT, CDR2 YYREEE (reference sequence). The DNA for the CDR3 is TGTGCCAGCAGCTTGGCCGAGGGTGTGGTAGGTGACACTGAAGCTTTCTTT. This sequence encodes CASSLAEGVVGDTEAFF.

The chain links TRBV6-5 to TRBJ2-5, with D uncertain. CDR3 size: 12 residues. Germline-derived CDR1 and CDR2 are MNHEY and SVGAGI. Trimming shortened V by 10 bases and J by 5 bases, and 14 bases separated the two germline ends. CDR3 in amino acids: CATSWTRETQYF. The CDR3, as DNA: TGTGCCACATCTTGGACCAGGGAGACCCAGTACTTC.

This clone was observed once. The genes are TRBV27 and TRBJ2-2; no definite D call. CDR1 and CDR2 from the germline V gene are MNHEY and SMNVEV (reference sequence). The length of the CDR3 is 15 residues. V gave up 6 bases and J gave up 7 bases, with 18 bases separating them. The CDR3 region is CASSPLRIYGGELFF. CDR3 coding DNA: TGTGCCAGCAGCCCTCTCAGGATCTATGGCGGGGAGCTGTTTTTT.

The chain is built from TRBV7-2 and TRBJ1-2, with unresolved D. Trimming took 8 bases from V and 2 from J, leaving 6 bases between them. Germline-derived CDR1 and CDR2 are SGHTA and FQGNSA. The CDR3 contains 11 residues. CDR3 sequence (DNA): TGTGCCAGCCGAAAGAACTATGGCTACACCTTC. It translates to CASRKNYGYTF.

This clone was picked up a small number of times. The genes are TRBV5-1 and TRBJ2-5; maybe TRBD1 (6 bases). The CDR3 has 13 residues. Germline V gene lookup returns CDR1 SGHRS and CDR2 YFSETQ. The V and J ends lost 5 bases and 2 bases respectively, with 10 bases between them. Here the CDR3 DNA reads TGCGCCAGCAGGGTCGGACAGCAAGAGACCCAGTACTTC. It specifies CASRVGQQETQYF.

The V and J genes are TRBV4-1 and TRBJ2-2; D may correspond to TRBD1 or TRBD2 (6 bases each). V lost 4 bases to trimming and J lost 2 bases, with 23 bases between them. The CDR3 is 19 residues long. Germline V lookup: CDR1 MGHRA, CDR2 YSYEKL. The CDR3 protein is CASSPSGPVKGGNTGELFF. CDR3 bases: TGCGCCAGCAGCCCAAGCGGTCCGGTTAAGGGGGGTAACACCGGGGAGCTGTTTTTT.

This CDR3 is CASSLDYYNEQFF. The CDR3, as DNA: TGTGCCAGCAGTCTGGACTACTACAATGAGCAGTTCTTC. V usage is TRBV7-2 and J usage is TRBJ2-1, with D tentatively TRBD2 (6 bases). V dropped 6 bases and J dropped 3 bases, with 9 bases sitting between them. CDR3 size: 13 residues. Germline V gene sequence: CDR1 SGHTA, CDR2 FQGNSA.

The chain joins TRBV29-1 to TRBJ1-1, with a weak D call TRBD1 (5 bases). CDR1 is SQVTM and CDR2 is ANQGSEA in the germline V gene. V was clipped by 6 bases and J by 3 bases, with 17 bases between them. The CDR3 is made up of 14 amino acids. CDR3 sequence reads: CSVDRGGTYTEAFF. CDR3 DNA: TGCAGCGTAGACCGGGGGGGAACCTACACTGAAGCTTTCTTT.

J is TRBJ1-2 and V is TRBV6-5; D possibly corresponds to TRBD1 (5 bases). Trimming took 9 bases from V and 4 from J, leaving 15 bases between them. The CDR3 totals 13 residues. CDR1 is MNHEY and CDR2 is SVGAGI in the germline V gene. The CDR3 DNA reads as TGTGCCAGTACCCACCAGGGAACCTATGGCTACACCTTC. Protein product: CASTHQGTYGYTF.

The V gene is TRBV4-1, the J gene TRBJ2-7; D possibly matches TRBD1 or TRBD2 (5 bases each). Germline V gives CDR1 MGHRA, CDR2 YSYEKL. The CDR3 is 16 residues long. Trimming took 0 bases from V and 1 from J, leaving 13 bases between them. This chain's CDR3 is CASSQEEGLPSYEQYF. CDR3 coding DNA: TGCGCCAGCAGCCAAGAAGAGGGGCTCCCTTCCTACGAGCAGTACTTC.

The chain recombines TRBV4-1 with TRBJ2-3; possible D gene TRBD1, 5 bases. The CDR3 totals 14 residues. V gave up 3 bases and J gave up 2 bases, with 9 bases separating them. Germline V gene sequence: CDR1 MGHRA, CDR2 YSYEKL. The CDR3 sequence: CASSQQGFTDTQYF. The DNA for the CDR3 is TGCGCCAGCAGCCAGCAGGGTTTCACAGATACGCAGTATTTT.

V and J are TRBV9 and TRBJ2-2; tentatively, D is TRBD1 (7 bases). Germline V gene lookup returns CDR1 SGDLS and CDR2 YYNGEE. This CDR3 has 17 amino acids. Trimming removed 7 bases at V and 1 base at J, with 20 bases between. CDR3 DNA: TGTGCCAGCGGCCGGAGACTTCAGGGGGGGAACACCGGGGAGCTGTTTTTT. Translated, it gives CASGRRLQGGNTGELFF.

CDR3 bases: TGTGCCAGCAGCTCAGGGACTAGCGGGAGTGCCTCTTACGAGCAGTACTTC. This translates into CASSSGTSGSASYEQYF. J is TRBJ2-7 and V is TRBV7-2; 14 bases are shared with TRBD2. J gave up 4 bases and V 4 bases, and 9 bases lay outside the gene matches. The germline V gene has CDR1 SGHTA and CDR2 FQGNSA. The CDR3 extends over 17 amino acids.

This clone has more than one count but fewer than ten. The genes are TRBV28 and TRBJ2-1; D call uncertain. This CDR3 contains 13 residues. V lost 5 bases and J 7 bases, leaving 12 bases between the germline ends. CDR1 is MDHEN, CDR2 SYDVKM, per germline. The CDR3 DNA sequence: TGTGCCAGCAGTCCATCCGTGGTAAATGAGCAGTTCTTC. Translation: CASSPSVVNEQFF.

For the CDR3, the DNA is TGTGCCAGCAGGACAGGGTTCAATCAGCCCCAGCATTTT. This gives the protein CASRTGFNQPQHF. The rearrangement joins TRBV27 to TRBJ1-5; 7 bases are shared with TRBD1. CDR1 and CDR2 from the germline V gene are MNHEY and SMNVEV (reference sequence). Trimming cost V 6 bases and J 3 bases; bases outside gene matches: 2. The CDR3 contains 13 residues.

The V call is TRBV29-1, the J call TRBJ2-2, with 9 bases fitting TRBD2. From germline, CDR1 is SQVTM and CDR2 ANQGSEA. V shed 6 bases and J 4 bases; nucleotides not matched to a gene: 6. This CDR3 comprises 14 residues. CDR3 in DNA: TGCAGCGTCACGGGACTAGCAGCCACCGGGGAGCTGTTTTTT. As protein: CSVTGLAATGELFF.

The CDR3 spells CASSEWALGVDTQYF. The CDR3 nucleotides read TGTGCCAGCAGTGAATGGGCTCTCGGGGTGGATACGCAGTATTTT. V is TRBV6-1 and J is TRBJ2-3, with D tentatively TRBD2 (5 bases). The CDR3 is 15 residues long. V lost 2 bases to trimming and J lost 6 bases, with 15 bases between them. Germline V gene sequence: CDR1 MNHNS, CDR2 SASEGT.

This clone came up once. The V gene is TRBV7-9, the J gene TRBJ2-2, with D unclear. The CDR3 has 13 amino acids. The germline V gene encodes CDR1 SEHNR and CDR2 FQNEAQ (reference sequence). V was cut by 5 bases and J by 5 bases, with 9 bases left in between. CDR3 region: CASSPASTGELFF. The CDR3 DNA is TGTGCCAGCAGCCCCGCCAGTACCGGGGAGCTGTTTTTT.

This chain uses TRBV27 with TRBJ2-7; TRBD1 aligns across 9 bases. This CDR3 is 15 amino acids long. Germline CDR1 is MNHEY and CDR2 is SMNVEV (reference sequence). J lost 0 bases, V lost 5 bases, and 5 bases had no gene match. DNA for the CDR3: TGTGCCAGCAGTAGCCGGGACAGGGTCTCCTACGAGCAGTACTTC. Translation: CASSSRDRVSYEQYF.

This chain joins TRBV5-1 and TRBJ2-1; 8 nucleotides line up with TRBD2. Germline V gene sequence: CDR1 SGHRS, CDR2 YFSETQ. CDR3 size: 15 residues. Trimming at V came to 0 bases and at J to 9 bases, leaving 8 bases not matched to a gene. The CDR3, as DNA: TGCGCCAGCAGCTTGGCCGGAGCGGGAGTTAGTGAGCAGTTCTTC. Its protein product is CASSLAGAGVSEQFF.

This clone was seen a handful of times. The sample has other DNA sequences that encode this CDR3 too. The chain links TRBV27 to TRBJ2-7; D possibly matches TRBD1 or TRBD2 (5 bases each). Trimming removed 6 bases from V and 0 bases from J, with 12 bases in between. The CDR3 has 14 amino acids. The V gene's germline CDR1 is MNHEY and CDR2 SMNVEV (reference sequence). Written as DNA, the CDR3 is TGTGCCAGCAGCTTGGGACGTAGCTCCTACGAGCAGTACTTC. Translated: CASSLGRSSYEQYF.

This chain connects TRBV18 to TRBJ2-5; 7 bases are a match to TRBD1. Per the germline V gene, CDR1 is KGHSH and CDR2 is LQKENI. The CDR3 totals 16 residues. V was clipped by 2 bases and J by 5 bases; unmatched bases: 11. CDR3 coding DNA: TGTGCCAGCTCACCAAAGGCAGGGGGAGTAGTGGAGACCCAGTACTTC. Translating it yields CASSPKAGGVVETQYF.

This chain uses TRBV7-9 with TRBJ2-1; TRBD2 matches at 13 bases. J gave up 8 bases and V 5 bases, and 9 bases lay outside the gene matches. The CDR3 contains 16 residues. Per the germline V gene, CDR1 is SEHNR and CDR2 is FQNEAQ (reference sequence). The CDR3 loop reads CASSARTSGRGYEQFF. The CDR3, as DNA: TGTGCCAGCAGCGCAAGGACTAGCGGGAGAGGCTATGAGCAGTTCTTC.

For the CDR3, the DNA is TGTGCCAGCAGCGCGGACATCTCCTACGAGCAGTACTTC. It codes for CASSADISYEQYF. This chain joins TRBV5-6 and TRBJ2-7, with D perhaps TRBD1 (5 bases). Germline CDR1 reads SGHDT; CDR2 reads YYEEEE. The CDR3 length is 13 residues. V lost 4 bases and J 0 bases, leaving 8 bases between the germline ends.

CDR3 bases: TGCGCCAGCAGCTGGGACATTTCTAACTATGGCTACACCTTC. Amino acids: CASSWDISNYGYTF. V is TRBV4-1 and J is TRBJ1-2; the D gene is possibly TRBD1 (6 bases). Trimming took 5 bases from V and 0 from J, leaving 10 bases between them. In germline, CDR1 is MGHRA, CDR2 YSYEKL. This CDR3 contains 14 residues.

V gene TRBV7-9 combines with J gene TRBJ2-1; 12 nucleotides agree with TRBD2. This CDR3 has 17 amino acids. The ends lost 6 bases at V and 6 bases at J; junction bases unmatched: 12. Germline lookup yields CDR1 SEHNR and CDR2 FQNEAQ (reference sequence). The CDR3 bases are TGTGCCAGCAGTCCTATCCGGACTAGCGGGGAGACCAATGAGCAGTTCTTC. Its translation: CASSPIRTSGETNEQFF.

The chain employs TRBV5-4 and TRBJ2-3, with TRBD2 matching over 11 bases. Losses at the gene ends were 0 bases for V and 6 bases for J; bases not matched to a gene: 15. The length of the CDR3 is 19 residues. CDR1 and CDR2 from the germline V gene are SGHNT and YYREEE (reference sequence). The CDR3 loop reads CASSLVGSGRAITMDTQYF. The DNA for the CDR3 is TGTGCCAGCAGCTTGGTTGGTAGCGGGAGGGCCATCACTATGGATACGCAGTATTTT.